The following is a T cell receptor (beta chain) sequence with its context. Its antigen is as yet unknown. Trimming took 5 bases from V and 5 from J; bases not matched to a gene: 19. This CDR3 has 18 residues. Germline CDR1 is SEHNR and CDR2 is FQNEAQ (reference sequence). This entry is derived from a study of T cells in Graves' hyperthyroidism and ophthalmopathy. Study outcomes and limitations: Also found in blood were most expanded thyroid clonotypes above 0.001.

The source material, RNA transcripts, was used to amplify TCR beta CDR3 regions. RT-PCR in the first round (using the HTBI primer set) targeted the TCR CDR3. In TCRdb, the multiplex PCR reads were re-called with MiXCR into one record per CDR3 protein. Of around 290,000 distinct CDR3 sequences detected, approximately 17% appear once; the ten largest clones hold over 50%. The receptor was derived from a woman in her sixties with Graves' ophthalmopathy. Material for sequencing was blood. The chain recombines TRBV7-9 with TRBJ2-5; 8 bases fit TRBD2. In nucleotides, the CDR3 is TGTGCCAGCAGCCCCCCCCCCGCGGAGGCGGGAGGAAGGGAGACCCAGTACTTC. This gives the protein CASSPPPAEAGGRETQYF.